This T cell receptor beta chain was documented in a study of CD8 T cells in ankylosing spondylitis. Study-wide points: CD8+ by phenotype, disease-linked clones were relatively rare in peripheral blood. For ankylosing spondylitis blood, a TCR beta motif of several highly homologous variants appeared characteristic.

TCRdb analysed the 5' RACE reads with MiXCR anew, one entry per CDR3 protein. The sample holds more than 500,000 distinct CDR3 sequences, about 5.2% seen once. This clonotype was seen repeatedly, ten times or more. Its antigen remains unidentified. The germline gives CDR1 DFQATT, CDR2 SNEGSKA (reference sequence). This CDR3 region has 12 residues. Trimming shortened V by 6 bases and J by 1 base, and 9 bases separated the two germline ends. The material sequenced was blood, either unsorted or a sorted T cell fraction (not recorded which). The gene calls are TRBV20-1 and TRBJ1-1; D unclear. The receptor comes from a male donor with ankylosing spondylitis. The CDR3 here is CSAMDGNTEAFF. The CDR3 DNA reads as TGCAGTGCAATGGACGGGAACACTGAAGCTTTCTTT.